This T cell receptor beta chain is drawn from a study of T-cell memory formation after mild COVID-19. One entry per CDR3 protein results from TCRdb running MiXCR on the 5' RACE reads. The data show 200,000 to 250,000 distinct CDR3 sequences, just over 9.5% seen once. The V gene's germline CDR1 is MNHEY and CDR2 SVGEGT. V gave up 8 bases and J gave up 6 bases; unmatched junction bases: 5. The CDR3 consists of 12 residues. This clonotype was observed at least ten times. Material: PBMCs or a T cell subset sorted from them (not recorded which). The TCR originated in a man aged 18 to 29 who had mild COVID-19 (a few samples of this study predate the infection). Cell type and time point are not known. The chain employs TRBV6-2 or TRBV6-3 and TRBJ2-3, with 7 nucleotides matching TRBD2. The CDR3 DNA is TGTGCCAGCGGCGGGGGATTGGATACGCAGTATTTT. Translation: CASGGGLDTQYF.